Described below is a single TCR beta chain sequence and its context. There is no known antigen for this receptor. Base qualities are not provided; no much larger clone lies one nucleotide away. The method was the immunoSEQ multiplex PCR assay. As for the original processing: A statistical classification framework was built for diagnosing cytomegalovirus status from the catalog of TCR beta chain sequences. The clones in this table, taken by TCRdb from immuneACCESS, are in-frame only. Not every clone is retained; where verified, under half of the shortfall comes from an unresolved V gene, and the cause of the rest is unknown. V and J calls and clone size follow that table, whereas D and trimming were derived from the DNA. The sample includes 150,000 or so clones, with 89% observed a single time. The biggest ten clones account for about 1.2% of the sample. This sample stems from a study of cytomegalovirus exposure and HLA in healthy donors (dated by TCRdb to 2016 to 2017). General notes on the study: A later analysis indicated that the 130 or so validation repertoires were generated on the platform also employed for the approximately 700 repertoires of the first cohort. The study aimed to test whether cataloging public T cell receptors could reveal signatures of past pathogen exposure. Besides the first cohort of more than 650 subjects, a separate validation cohort made up of 120 different subjects was used. The study combined high-throughput TCR immunosequencing, statistical association of individual TCRs with disease status, and machine learning to predict cytomegalovirus infection status.

Counted from cysteine to phenylalanine, this CDR3 has 17 amino acids. Only the CDR3 region is kept as DNA, spanning 51 bases read in frame from base 1. CDR1 and CDR2 are read off the germline V gene (reference sequence) as MNHEY and SMNVEV. V lost 3 bases and J lost 4 bases; the stretch between them is 21 bases long. Broader findings and caveats from the paper: Most TCR sequences were seen in very few donors, while some public TCRs were found in many individuals. The study gave a list of around 170 TCR beta chains associated with cytomegalovirus. Of the cluster scores, 85% to 95% were above 0 in a later analysis, which found that TCRs clustered in the first cohort also tended to co-occur in the 130 or so validation repertoires. The classifier was reported to diagnose cytomegalovirus status with high specificity and sensitivity in both the original cohort and the validation cohort. A few of the identified cytomegalovirus-associated TCR beta chains were confirmed in vitro to be specific for cytomegalovirus antigens. The authors suggested that the approach could potentially be generalized to other disease states and immunological phenotypes. A later analysis lacked HLA typing for the validation cohort, so it scored co-occurrence in that cohort across all 130 or so repertoires.

The donors were included in the validation cohort of approximately 120 subjects, a group kept apart from the roughly 700-subject first cohort. Sequenced sample: PBMCs. The receptor comes from a woman aged 18-30 years in good health and CMV-seronegative. The chain joins TRBV27 to TRBJ1-2; tentative D gene TRBD1, with 5 bases matching. The bases read TGTGCCAGCAGTTTTACCCCCTTCGGGCAGGGTGGCTATGGCTACACCTTC. Translation gives CASSFTPFGQGGYGYTF.